These 32 T cell receptor beta chains were all obtained from the same sample, sequenced in a study of T cell changes during pregnancy in multiple sclerosis. Sequencing was performed with immunoSEQ multiplex PCR; in TCRdb, only in-frame clones are kept and a portion is missing. Among fewer than 85,000 clones listed, over 80% were seen once. The sample was peripheral blood, taken before pregnancy. Every receptor here comes from a female donor with multiple sclerosis, enrolled in a pregnancy study.

This chain joins TRBV7-9 and TRBJ2-1; D remains unclear. The germline V gene encodes CDR1 SEHNR and CDR2 FQNEAQ (reference sequence). The CDR3 is made up of 12 amino acids. Trimming shortened V by 1 base and J by 9 bases, and 7 bases separated the two germline ends. Written as DNA, the CDR3 is TGTGCCAGCAGCTTAGAAGCGTCTGAGCAGTTCTTC. Translating gives CASSLEASEQFF.

This chain uses TRBV7-2 with TRBJ1-2; TRBD1 matches 8 bases. J was trimmed by 4 bases and V by 0 bases; bases with no gene match: 7. Germline V lookup: CDR1 SGHTA, CDR2 FQGNSA. CDR3 size: 16 residues. CDR3 protein: CASSLAGQEPLYGYTF. The CDR3 DNA follows: TGTGCCAGCAGCTTAGCGGGACAGGAGCCGCTCTATGGCTACACCTTC.

This sequence joins TRBV2 and TRBJ2-5; 9 bases align to TRBD2. The junction had 12 bases not matched to a gene; V was cut back by 6 bases and J by 1 base. The CDR3 has 17 amino acids. CDR1 and CDR2 from the germline V gene are SNHLY and FYNNEI. In nucleotides, the CDR3 is TGTGCCAGCAGGTCCCTAGCGGGATTGATTTTCCAAGAGACCCAGTACTTC. It is translated as CASRSLAGLIFQETQYF.

This chain connects TRBV20-1 to TRBJ2-1; TRBD1 is a possible D gene (6 bases). The CDR3 totals 11 residues. V gave up 1 base and J gave up 8 bases, with 6 bases separating them. Germline CDR1 reads DFQATT; CDR2 reads SNEGSKA (reference sequence). As DNA, the CDR3 is TGCAGTGCTAGAGGGGGGCATGAGCAGTTCTTC. It translates to CSARGGHEQFF.

The chain couples TRBV10-3 to TRBJ1-4; D gene ambiguous. V was cut by 11 bases and J by 3 bases, with 13 bases left in between. The CDR3 runs to 13 residues. In germline, CDR1 is ENHRY, CDR2 SYGVKD. The CDR3 protein is CASRRGSNEKLFF. The CDR3, as DNA: TGTGCCTCGAGGCGGGGTTCTAATGAAAAACTGTTTTTT.

The chain links TRBV6-6 to TRBJ1-5, with no clear D. Germline assignment: CDR1 MNHNY and CDR2 SVGAGI (reference sequence). The V and J ends lost 0 bases and 3 bases respectively, with 9 bases between them. The CDR3 loop spans 15 amino acids. This chain's CDR3 is CASSYSMSNNQPQHF. DNA of the CDR3: TGTGCCAGCAGTTACTCGATGAGCAACAATCAGCCCCAGCATTTT.

The CDR3 here is CASSLRGQGQPQHF. Written as DNA, the CDR3 is TGTGCCAGCAGTTTAAGGGGGCAAGGGCAGCCCCAGCATTTT. The chain links TRBV27 to TRBJ1-5; 7 nucleotides match TRBD1. The CDR3 spans 14 residues. From germline, CDR1 is MNHEY and CDR2 SMNVEV (reference sequence). The V segment lost 2 bases and the J segment 7 bases; nucleotides outside the gene matches: 5.

The count of this clone is one. The rearrangement uses TRBV4-1 and TRBJ2-3; 7 bases fit TRBD1. Germline assignment: CDR1 MGHRA and CDR2 YSYEKL. The CDR3 totals 16 residues. Trimming removed 1 base from V and 2 bases from J; junction bases left unmatched: 6. The CDR3 DNA sequence: TGCGCCAGCAGCCAAGTCGGACAGGTTGCCACAGATACGCAGTATTTT. Its translation: CASSQVGQVATDTQYF.

The genes are TRBV5-5 and TRBJ2-3, with D perhaps TRBD2 (5 bases). The CDR3 spans 15 residues. Germline assignment: CDR1 SGHKS and CDR2 YYEKEE (reference sequence). The V and J ends lost 0 bases and 2 bases respectively, with 10 bases between them. CDR3 sequence (DNA): TGTGCCAGCAGCTTGGTCCGACGGGACACAGATACGCAGTATTTT. Translated: CASSLVRRDTDTQYF.

The rearrangement joins TRBV30 to TRBJ2-2, with TRBD2 as a possible D gene (7 bases). The CDR3 has 15 amino acids. The germline V gene encodes CDR1 GTSNPN and CDR2 SVGIG (reference sequence). Trimming took 8 bases from V and 1 from J, leaving 17 bases between them. In DNA, the CDR3 is TGTGCCGGGGGCTCGGGGGGCGGGAACACCGGGGAGCTGTTTTTT. Translated: CAGGSGGGNTGELFF.

The gene calls are TRBV6-5 and TRBJ2-1, with 7 bases identical to TRBD1. Losses at the gene ends were 6 bases for V and 8 bases for J; bases not matched to a gene: 10. The germline V gene encodes CDR1 MNHEY and CDR2 SVGAGI. The CDR3 runs to 14 residues. In DNA, the CDR3 is TGTGCCAGCAGCTCCGGGACAGCGTGGGATGAGCAGTTCTTC. It is translated as CASSSGTAWDEQFF.

The rearrangement links TRBV28 to TRBJ2-4; D not certain. The CDR3 runs to 19 residues. V lost 1 base to trimming and J lost 0 bases, with 19 bases between them. The V gene's germline CDR1 is MDHEN and CDR2 SYDVKM. CDR3: CASSLLSFEARLAKNIQYF. The DNA for the CDR3 is TGTGCCAGCAGTTTATTATCGTTTGAGGCAAGACTAGCCAAAAACATTCAGTACTTC.

The count of this clone is one. CDR3 sequence reads: CASSLLGLAGGPEEQYF. The DNA of the CDR3 is TGTGCCAGCAGCCTCCTAGGACTAGCGGGAGGGCCGGAAGAGCAGTACTTC. The V gene is TRBV7-2, the J gene TRBJ2-7, with TRBD2 matching over 15 bases. Losses at the gene ends were 5 bases for V and 7 bases for J; bases not matched to a gene: 12. This CDR3 is 17 amino acids long. In germline, CDR1 is SGHTA, CDR2 FQGNSA.

The V and J genes are TRBV29-1 and TRBJ1-2; possibly TRBD1 for D (5 bases). This CDR3 has 11 amino acids. CDR1 SQVTM and CDR2 ANQGSEA come from the germline V gene. The V and J ends lost 3 bases and 8 bases respectively, with 10 bases between them. CDR3 amino acids: CSVETAGGYTF. CDR3 sequence (DNA): TGCAGCGTTGAGACAGCGGGAGGCTACACCTTC.

In this sample, this clone turned up once. The chain recombines TRBV4-3 with TRBJ2-3, with 10 bases fitting TRBD2. Unmatched junction bases numbered 6, after V lost 2 bases and J lost 4 bases. CDR1 is LGHNA, CDR2 YSLEER, per germline. This CDR3 contains 16 residues. CDR3 coding DNA: TGCGCCAGCAGCCAACGACCGGGACTAGCGTCAGATACGCAGTATTTT. Amino acids: CASSQRPGLASDTQYF.

This chain links TRBV5-6 with TRBJ2-3, with TRBD2 matching over 10 bases. Germline values: CDR1 SGHDT, CDR2 YYEEEE. The CDR3 contains 16 residues. J gave up 4 bases and V 1 base, and 6 bases lay outside the gene matches. CDR3 sequence: CASSLRLAGASDTQYF. In DNA form, the CDR3 reads TGTGCCAGCAGCTTGCGCCTAGCGGGGGCCTCAGATACGCAGTATTTT.

The chain employs TRBV6-6 and TRBJ1-5; D is possibly TRBD1 (6 bases). V was shortened by 2 bases and J by 3 bases, with 14 bases between the two germline ends. The CDR3 runs 16 residues. The V gene's germline CDR1 is MNHNY and CDR2 SVGAGI (reference sequence). The CDR3 DNA follows: TGTGCCAGCAGTTACAGGGCGGGGGGCAACAATCAGCCCCAGCATTTT. Translation: CASSYRAGGNNQPQHF.

CDR3 in amino acids: CASSYLAGALGYTF. The CDR3 nucleotides are TGTGCCAGCAGTTATTTAGCGGGGGCGCTTGGCTACACCTTC. The gene calls are TRBV6-5 and TRBJ1-2; possibly TRBD1 for D (6 bases). This CDR3 spans 14 amino acids. Trimming shortened V by 3 bases and J by 7 bases, and 15 bases separated the two germline ends. Looked up from germline, CDR1 is MNHEY and CDR2 is SVGAGI.

This clone was recorded once. This chain connects TRBV28 to TRBJ2-7, with D unclear. The ends were cut back, 8 bases at V and 3 bases at J, with 11 bases in the middle. This CDR3 has 12 amino acids. Germline values: CDR1 MDHEN, CDR2 SYDVKM. The CDR3: CASSTGVYEQYF. The CDR3 coding sequence is TGTGCCAGCTCGACTGGTGTCTACGAGCAGTACTTC.

The chain combines TRBV4-2 with TRBJ1-1, with 7 bases lining up with TRBD1. The J segment lost 2 bases and the V segment lost 0 bases, leaving 12 bases of the junction unmatched. CDR1 LGHNA and CDR2 YNFKEQ come from the germline V gene. This CDR3 is 18 amino acids long. The CDR3 is CASSQDPTGVGGNTEAFF. The CDR3, as DNA: TGTGCCAGCAGCCAAGATCCTACGGGCGTAGGGGGCAACACTGAAGCTTTCTTT.

The V gene is TRBV4-1, the J gene TRBJ1-1; a weak D match, TRBD1 (5 bases). The CDR3 extends over 16 amino acids. Deletions cut 4 bases from V and 1 base from J, with 16 bases between. Germline lookup yields CDR1 MGHRA and CDR2 YSYEKL. The CDR3 region is CASSLPERQPNTEAFF. Written as DNA, the CDR3 is TGCGCCAGCAGCCTACCTGAGAGACAGCCGAACACTGAAGCTTTCTTT.

This clone has a handful of counts. The gene calls are TRBV15 and TRBJ1-1; tentative D call: TRBD1 (5 bases). Germline assignment: CDR1 LNHNV and CDR2 YYDKDF (reference sequence). V was trimmed by 3 bases and J by 7 bases, leaving 15 bases between them. CDR3 size: 14 residues. The DNA of the CDR3 is TGTGCCACCAGCAGGCCTCGACAGAAGGATGAAGCTTTCTTT. Translating it yields CATSRPRQKDEAFF.

V usage is TRBV10-3 and J usage is TRBJ2-7; D not certain. Deletions cut 4 bases from V and 0 bases from J, with 7 bases between. The CDR3 loop spans 13 amino acids. Germline assignment: CDR1 ENHRY and CDR2 SYGVKD. CDR3 DNA sequence: TGTGCCATCAGTGCTGTAGACTCCTACGAGCAGTACTTC. Residues: CAISAVDSYEQYF.

The chain uses TRBV6-1 and TRBJ2-1, with D perhaps TRBD1 (5 bases). Trimming removed 3 bases from V and 0 bases from J, with 24 bases in between. Germline V gene data show CDR1 as MNHNS and CDR2 as SASEGT. The CDR3 is 20 amino acids. The CDR3 DNA reads TGTGCCAGCAGTGAGACCAACATGCTACTGACAGCGAGCTCCTACAATGAGCAGTTCTTC. Its translation is CASSETNMLLTASSYNEQFF.

The chain has TRBV19 and TRBJ2-2; D is unresolved. The germline V and J ends were trimmed by 3 bases and 7 bases, with 18 bases remaining between them. This CDR3 spans 16 amino acids. Germline V CDR1 and CDR2: LNHDA, SQIVND (reference sequence). In nucleotides, the CDR3 is TGTGCCAGTAGTATTCCCCTTGAGAGGTTTGGCGGGGAGCTGTTTTTT. This encodes CASSIPLERFGGELFF.

To note about this clone: A junction boundary mismatches the germline segment, possibly from a read error. V is TRBV7-7 and J is TRBJ2-5; TRBD1 agrees at 8 bases. There are 15 residues in the CDR3. Germline-derived CDR1 and CDR2 are SSHAT and FNYEAQ (reference sequence). The CDR3 loop reads CASSLDRGLRETQYF. CDR3 DNA: TGTGCTAGCAGCTTAGACAGGGGTCTTAGAGAGACCCAGTACTTC.

The chain combines TRBV4-1 with TRBJ2-5, with 10 bases aligning to TRBD2. The DNA end lines up better with TRBJ2-7; the J call may be wrong. The V gene's germline CDR1 is MGHRA and CDR2 YSYEKL. There are 17 residues in the CDR3. The CDR3 protein is CASSQDPSGSRTYEQYF. The CDR3 DNA is TGCGCCAGCAGCCAAGACCCTAGCGGGAGTAGGACCTACGAGCAGTACTTC.

The genes are TRBV15 and TRBJ1-2, with D possibly matching TRBD1 (5 bases). Trimming cost V 3 bases and J 2 bases, with 13 bases left between them. CDR1 LNHNV and CDR2 YYDKDF come from the germline V gene (reference sequence). There are 15 residues in the CDR3. The CDR3 is CATSRPLGANYGYTF. The CDR3 nucleotides are TGTGCCACCAGCAGGCCGCTTGGGGCCAACTATGGCTACACCTTC.

This chain joins TRBV6-5 and TRBJ1-2; 10 bases line up with TRBD1. CDR3 length: 15 amino acids. Trimming cost V 5 bases and J 0 bases; bases outside gene matches: 3. CDR1 and CDR2 (germline): MNHEY, SVGAGI. CDR3 in amino acids: CASSRTGGSNYGYTF. CDR3 bases: TGTGCCAGCAGTCGGACAGGGGGATCTAACTATGGCTACACCTTC.

The chain uses TRBV27 and TRBJ2-2; 7 positions agree with TRBD2. The CDR3 consists of 18 residues. The V segment lost 1 base and the J segment 5 bases; nucleotides outside the gene matches: 13. CDR1 is MNHEY, CDR2 SMNVEV, per germline (reference sequence). The DNA of the CDR3 is TGTGCCAGCAGTTTATTATCCCCGGGGGGAGGGATGACCGGGGAGCTGTTTTTT. Its protein is CASSLLSPGGGMTGELFF.

The V and J genes are TRBV28 and TRBJ2-7; 9 nucleotides align to TRBD1. V lost 5 bases and J lost 3; bases outside the gene matches: 8. Germline V gene data show CDR1 as MDHEN and CDR2 as SYDVKM. The CDR3 extends over 15 amino acids. This chain's CDR3 is CASSIPGQGFYEQYF. DNA of the CDR3: TGTGCCAGCAGTATTCCGGGACAGGGATTCTACGAGCAGTACTTC.

The count of this clone is one. V usage is TRBV19 and J usage is TRBJ1-2; TRBD1 matches 7 bases. Trimming cost V 3 bases and J 0 bases; bases outside gene matches: 4. The CDR3 has 15 residues. CDR1 is LNHDA, CDR2 SQIVND, per germline (reference sequence). The CDR3, as DNA: TGTGCCAGTAGTATGGACGGGACAGCTAACTATGGCTACACCTTC. It encodes CASSMDGTANYGYTF.